This TCR beta chain appears in the sequencing data of a study of shared clonotypes between healthy human individuals. The donor cohort consisted entirely of Caucasian adults residing in Nashville, Tennessee. Genomic DNA for unsorted samples, which was extracted with the QIAamp DNA Blood Mini kit, came from 85 million to 90 million PBMCs. This clone was counted a few times. The antigen is unknown. Study-level findings and limits: Sampling covered blood only; tissue repertoires likely differ.

The assay was carried out at the deep level. Produced via immunoSEQ multiplex PCR; TCRdb's table is partial and in-frame only. The sample gives about 510,000 clones, around 79% of which show up once; over 10% is in the top ten. CDR1 and CDR2 from the germline V gene are LNHDA and SQIVND (reference sequence). V was clipped by 10 bases and J by 0 bases, with 12 bases between them. The CDR3 has 14 amino acids. Sample: PBMCs. The rearrangement uses TRBV19 and TRBJ1-4; no firm D call. The sequence derives from a woman aged 40 to 50 in good health. Some clones in this sample may be carry-over from other donors' samples. CDR3 loop: CATKIISTNEKLFF. The CDR3 DNA reads TGTGCCACTAAGATAATCTCAACTAATGAAAAACTGTTTTTT.